These T cell receptor beta chains were read from a single sample in a study of metastatic and nonmetastatic thyroid tumors. TCRdb reassembled clones from the PCR reads with MiXCR. The data hold approximately 34,000 clones, with over 15% observed a single time. Sequencing used blood. These receptors were obtained from a female donor with papillary thyroid cancer or a benign thyroid nodule (not recorded which). Some clones in this sample may be carry-over from other donors' samples. Each CDR3 is given with its conserved first and last residue. Fields, in order: J gene, D gene, V gene, CDR3 length, CDR3 protein. A D gene is named only where the DNA matches it firmly.

j_gene: TRBJ2-3; d_gene: TRBD1; v_gene: TRBV14; len: 15; CDR3aa: CASSQATGGTDTQYF
j_gene: TRBJ2-4; d_gene: .; v_gene: TRBV19; len: 16; CDR3aa: CASSIKDSQLLNIQYF
j_gene: TRBJ2-3; d_gene: .; v_gene: TRBV20-1; len: 15; CDR3aa: CSARASLVRTDTQYF
j_gene: TRBJ2-7; d_gene: .; v_gene: TRBV2; len: 14; CDR3aa: CASSEQGSLREQYF
j_gene: TRBJ1-3; d_gene: .; v_gene: TRBV10-3; len: 17; CDR3aa: CAISVRPRDFSGNTIYF
j_gene: TRBJ1-4; d_gene: .; v_gene: TRBV19; len: 15; CDR3aa: CASSPGAAVNEKLFF
j_gene: TRBJ2-4; d_gene: .; v_gene: TRBV11-1; len: 18; CDR3aa: CASSLGSPRGLAKNIQYF
j_gene: TRBJ2-1; d_gene: .; v_gene: TRBV7-9; len: 13; CDR3aa: CASSLGLTRPVFF
j_gene: TRBJ1-2; d_gene: .; v_gene: TRBV12-3/TRBV12-4; len: 13; CDR3aa: CASSPNPDYGYTF
j_gene: TRBJ2-5; d_gene: .; v_gene: TRBV7-9; len: 13; CDR3aa: CASSSGIQETQYF
j_gene: TRBJ2-7; d_gene: .; v_gene: TRBV5-5; len: 15; CDR3aa: CASSIVRKSSYEQYF
j_gene: TRBJ2-7; d_gene: .; v_gene: TRBV5-1; len: 18; CDR3aa: CASSLEPSERALSYEQYF
j_gene: TRBJ2-7; d_gene: .; v_gene: TRBV19; len: 14; CDR3aa: CASSVTGTDYEQYF
j_gene: TRBJ2-4; d_gene: TRBD1; v_gene: TRBV10-3; len: 16; CDR3aa: CAISEKGTGGADIQYF
j_gene: TRBJ1-1; d_gene: .; v_gene: TRBV11-3; len: 13; CDR3aa: CASSHGGGQESFF
j_gene: TRBJ2-2; d_gene: .; v_gene: TRBV30; len: 14; CDR3aa: CAWSRDGEAGELFF
j_gene: TRBJ2-3; d_gene: .; v_gene: TRBV28; len: 14; CDR3aa: CASSGTKLTDTQYF
j_gene: TRBJ1-5; d_gene: .; v_gene: TRBV6-1; len: 14; CDR3aa: CASSIDRLNQPQHF
j_gene: TRBJ2-1; d_gene: .; v_gene: TRBV6-6; len: 14; CDR3aa: CASSSSPGAQKQFF
j_gene: TRBJ2-1; d_gene: .; v_gene: TRBV25-1; len: 16; CDR3aa: CASSVTPGRCIHEQFF
j_gene: TRBJ1-1; d_gene: .; v_gene: TRBV6-5; len: 17; CDR3aa: CASSSPTLGLRGTEAFF
j_gene: TRBJ2-6; d_gene: .; v_gene: TRBV15; len: 16; CDR3aa: CATSRDRGSGANVLTF
j_gene: TRBJ2-5; d_gene: TRBD1; v_gene: TRBV28; len: 14; CDR3aa: CASSLAGGAETQYF
j_gene: TRBJ1-6; d_gene: .; v_gene: TRBV12-3/TRBV12-4; len: 14; CDR3aa: CANRTDLGGSHLHF
j_gene: TRBJ2-1; d_gene: TRBD2; v_gene: TRBV11-2; len: 15; CDR3aa: CASSLDLAGANEQFF
j_gene: TRBJ2-5; d_gene: TRBD2; v_gene: TRBV7-6; len: 17; CDR3aa: CASSHGLAGGVQETQYF
j_gene: TRBJ2-1; d_gene: TRBD2; v_gene: TRBV24-1; len: 16; CDR3aa: CATSVASGSSYNEQFF
j_gene: TRBJ1-3; d_gene: .; v_gene: TRBV7-2; len: 19; CDR3aa: CASSFFRGLVIPIWDTIYF
j_gene: TRBJ1-1; d_gene: .; v_gene: TRBV20-1; len: 14; CDR3aa: CSARDIRVDTEAFF
j_gene: TRBJ2-7; d_gene: .; v_gene: TRBV5-1; len: 13; CDR3aa: CASSFSGENEQYF
j_gene: TRBJ2-7; d_gene: .; v_gene: TRBV20-1; len: 14; CDR3aa: CSANPLDFSYEQYF
j_gene: TRBJ1-6; d_gene: .; v_gene: TRBV6-1; len: 12; CDR3aa: CASNRFNSPLHF
j_gene: TRBJ1-2; d_gene: .; v_gene: TRBV5-5; len: 14; CDR3aa: CASSPPRFDYGYTF
j_gene: TRBJ1-1; d_gene: TRBD1; v_gene: TRBV25-1; len: 14; CDR3aa: CASSPGQLNTEAFF
j_gene: TRBJ2-7; d_gene: .; v_gene: TRBV5-6; len: 14; CDR3aa: CASSLEWAAGEQYF
j_gene: TRBJ2-2; d_gene: TRBD2; v_gene: TRBV20-1; len: 17; CDR3aa: CSARGPSGGADTGELFF
j_gene: TRBJ2-2; d_gene: .; v_gene: TRBV5-1; len: 14; CDR3aa: CASRAFEDTGELFF
j_gene: TRBJ1-5; d_gene: .; v_gene: TRBV7-9; len: 14; CDR3aa: CASPRVESNQPQHF
j_gene: TRBJ1-6; d_gene: .; v_gene: TRBV4-2; len: 17; CDR3aa: CASSQATQSSYNSPLHF
j_gene: TRBJ1-5; d_gene: .; v_gene: TRBV27; len: 13; CDR3aa: CASSLFRSQPQHF
j_gene: TRBJ1-5; d_gene: TRBD1; v_gene: TRBV11-2; len: 17; CDR3aa: CASSPSPGTGLDQPQHF
j_gene: TRBJ2-1; d_gene: .; v_gene: TRBV5-1; len: 17; CDR3aa: CASSILPPGDLKNEQFF
j_gene: TRBJ1-1; d_gene: .; v_gene: TRBV6-5; len: 17; CDR3aa: CASSSYGYGNMNTEAFF
j_gene: TRBJ2-7; d_gene: TRBD2; v_gene: TRBV12-3/TRBV12-4; len: 15; CDR3aa: CASTQSGRGSYEQYF
j_gene: TRBJ2-7; d_gene: TRBD2; v_gene: TRBV6-6; len: 14; CDR3aa: CASSYLRGDYEQYF
j_gene: TRBJ2-5; d_gene: .; v_gene: TRBV5-1; len: 13; CDR3aa: CASSIEAQETQYF
j_gene: TRBJ1-6; d_gene: .; v_gene: TRBV6-2/TRBV6-3; len: 16; CDR3aa: CASSRDVGSYNSPLHF